This TCR beta chain was sequenced in a study of naive and memory T cell subsets. Germline-derived CDR1 and CDR2 are MGHRA and YSYEKL. Trimming left V 0 bases short and J 0 bases short, with 9 bases between. The CDR3 consists of 16 residues. Both TRBC1 and TRBC2 were covered by a beta constant-region primer of two equimolar oligonucleotides. The ligated cDNA underwent four PCR rounds using SP2 and nested alpha and beta constant-region primers. Using its own MiXCR run on the UMI-ligation and nested PCR reads, TCRdb lists one record per CDR3 protein. The repertoire holds just over 80,000 distinct CDR3 sequences, with around 9% as singletons.

V and J are TRBV4-1 and TRBJ2-4; D unresolved. This receptor was obtained from a human donor in good health. The sample consisted of naive CD8+ T cells from blood. CDR3 sequence reads: CASSQEPGIAKNIQYF. The CDR3, as DNA: TGCGCCAGCAGCCAAGAACCCGGTATAGCCAAAAACATTCAGTACTTC.